This TCR beta chain was sequenced for a study of T cell clonality in common variable immunodeficiency. The data were produced by immunoSEQ multiplex PCR, yet TCRdb's version contains in-frame clones alone and is incomplete. Altogether tens of thousands of clones were found in the sample, and no singletons occur. Germline values: CDR1 GTSNPN, CDR2 SVGIG (reference sequence). The CDR3 covers 10 residues. V shed 3 bases and J shed 10 bases, with 6 bases lying between them. This clone was detected many times. The read finishes 3 residues shy of the CDR3 end, and the germline J gene is used to complete it.

The genes are TRBV30 and TRBJ1-4; D call uncertain. The clonotype was recovered from a person aged 18 to 70 in good health. Sequenced material: peripheral blood mononuclear cells. This CDR3 is CAWRRGKLFF. The sequenced part of the CDR3 DNA is TGTGCCTGGAGGCGGGGAAAA.